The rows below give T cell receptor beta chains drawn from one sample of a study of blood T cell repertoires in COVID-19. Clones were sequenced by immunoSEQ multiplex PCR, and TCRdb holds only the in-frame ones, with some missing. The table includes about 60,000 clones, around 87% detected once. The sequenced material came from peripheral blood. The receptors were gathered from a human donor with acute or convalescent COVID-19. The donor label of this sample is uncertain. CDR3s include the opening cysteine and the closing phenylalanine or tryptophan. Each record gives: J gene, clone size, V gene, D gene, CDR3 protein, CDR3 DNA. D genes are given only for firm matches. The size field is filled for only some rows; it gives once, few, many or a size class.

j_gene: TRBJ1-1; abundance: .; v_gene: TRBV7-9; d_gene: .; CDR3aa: CASSEGQRNTEAFF; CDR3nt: TGTGCCAGCAGCGAAGGACAGCGCAACACTGAAGCTTTCTTT
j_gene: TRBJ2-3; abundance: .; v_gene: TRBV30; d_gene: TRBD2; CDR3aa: CAWRTSGNTDTQYF; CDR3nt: TGTGCCTGGAGGACTAGCGGAAACACAGATACGCAGTATTTT
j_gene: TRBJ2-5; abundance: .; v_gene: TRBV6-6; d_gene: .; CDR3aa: CASSYRQETQYF; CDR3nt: TGTGCCAGCAGTTACCGCCAAGAGACCCAGTACTTC
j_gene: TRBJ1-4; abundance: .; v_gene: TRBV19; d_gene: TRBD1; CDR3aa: CASRSQGASLEKLFF; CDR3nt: TGTGCCAGTAGATCACAGGGGGCGAGTCTGGAAAAACTGTTTTTT
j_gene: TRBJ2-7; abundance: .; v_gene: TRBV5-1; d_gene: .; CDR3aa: CASSLDSGGQSYEQYF; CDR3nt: TGCGCCAGCAGCTTGGACTCGGGCGGACAATCCTACGAGCAGTACTTC
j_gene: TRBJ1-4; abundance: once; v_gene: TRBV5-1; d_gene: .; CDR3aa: CASSLGQGSILEKLFF; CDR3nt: TGCGCCAGCAGCTTGGGGCAGGGATCAATTTTGGAAAAACTGTTTTTT
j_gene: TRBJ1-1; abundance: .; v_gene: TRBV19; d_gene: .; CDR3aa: CATQGGLMNTEAFF; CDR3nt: TGTGCCACCCAAGGAGGTTTGATGAACACTGAAGCTTTCTTT
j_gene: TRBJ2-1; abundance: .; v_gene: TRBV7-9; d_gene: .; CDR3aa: CASTGSSGAWGDNEQFF; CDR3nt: TGTGCCAGCACAGGGAGTAGCGGCGCTTGGGGGGACAATGAGCAGTTCTTC
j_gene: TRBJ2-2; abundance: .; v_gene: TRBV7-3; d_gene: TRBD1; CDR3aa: CASSVGQGLGELFF; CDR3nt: TGTGCCAGCAGCGTTGGACAGGGGCTCGGGGAGCTGTTTTTT
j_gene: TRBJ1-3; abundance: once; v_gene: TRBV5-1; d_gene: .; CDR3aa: CASSLDGLSGNTIYF; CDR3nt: TGCGCCAGCAGCTTGGACGGACTCTCTGGAAACACCATATATTTT
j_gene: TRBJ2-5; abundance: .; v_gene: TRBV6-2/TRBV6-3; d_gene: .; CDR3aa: CASSYRPGGTETQYF; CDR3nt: TGTGCCAGCAGTTATCGACCCGGAGGGACGGAGACCCAGTACTTC
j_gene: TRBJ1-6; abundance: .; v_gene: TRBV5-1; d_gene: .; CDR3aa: CASTPGDSNSPLHF; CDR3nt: TGCGCCAGCACCCCGGGAGATTCGAATTCACCCCTCCACTTT
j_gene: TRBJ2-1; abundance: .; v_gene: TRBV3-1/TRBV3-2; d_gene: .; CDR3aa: CASSPRDLNNEQFF; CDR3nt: TGTGCCAGCAGCCCGCGGGACTTGAACAATGAGCAGTTCTTC